This entry describes one TCR beta chain. A single record per CDR3 protein comes from TCRdb applying MiXCR to the RT-PCR reads. The sample yields a few hundred thousand distinct CDR3 sequences, about 20% seen once. The source of the sample is a study of response to subunit inactivated influenza vaccine. CDR3 length: 13 residues. The V segment lost 0 bases and the J segment 15 bases; nucleotides outside the gene matches: 8. Germline values: CDR1 SGHRS, CDR2 YFSETQ. This material consisted of PBMCs from blood, taken less than 22 months after vaccination. This sequence joins TRBV5-1 and TRBJ2-1; 8 nucleotides agree with TRBD2. The TCR was taken from a man between 45 and 75 years old who received an inactivated influenza vaccine. For the CDR3, the DNA is TGCGCCAGCAGCTTGGTTCTTAGCGGGGTCATGTTCTTC. Protein sequence: CASSLVLSGVMFF.